The 15 T cell receptor beta chains presented below share a single source sample, sequenced in a study of T cell responses to AZD1222 COVID-19 vaccine. The protocol was immunoSEQ multiplex PCR, while the TCRdb copy is restricted to in-frame clones and leaves out a portion. The data hold 90,000 to 100,000 clones, with approximately 84% observed a single time. This specimen was peripheral blood, taken 28 days after the second AZD1222 dose. These receptors originate from an adult who received the AZD1222 COVID-19 vaccine.

The chain employs TRBV7-9 and TRBJ1-2; D remains unclear. V lost 5 bases and J lost 8, with 15 bases in between. This CDR3 has 13 residues. Germline CDR1 and CDR2: SEHNR and FQNEAQ (reference sequence). The CDR3 protein is CASSVTALEGYTF. In DNA, the CDR3 is TGTGCCAGCAGCGTGACCGCGTTGGAGGGCTACACCTTC.

The gene calls are TRBV10-3 and TRBJ2-5, with D possibly being TRBD2 (5 bases). The CDR3 totals 15 residues. Germline V CDR1 and CDR2: ENHRY, SYGVKD. V lost 6 bases, J lost 7 bases, and 21 bases lay in between. The CDR3 DNA reads TGTGCCATCAGCGATGGCGGACTCATATCGGGGACCCAGTACTTC. Residues: CAISDGGLISGTQYF.

The gene calls are TRBV7-2 and TRBJ2-1; a weak D match, TRBD1 (6 bases). Germline values: CDR1 SGHTA, CDR2 FQGNSA. The CDR3 contains 13 residues. V dropped 2 bases and J dropped 6 bases, with 8 bases sitting between them. CDR3 amino acids: CASSLLQGNEQFF. The CDR3 nucleotides are TGTGCCAGCAGCTTATTACAGGGCAATGAGCAGTTCTTC.

V is TRBV27 and J is TRBJ2-1; 8 nucleotides line up with TRBD1. In germline, CDR1 is MNHEY, CDR2 SMNVEV (reference sequence). The CDR3 sequence is 16 residues long. V gave up 0 bases and J gave up 10 bases; unmatched junction bases: 11. The DNA of the CDR3 is TGTGCCAGCAGTTTATCGCCCGTCGACAGGGGTGGCGAGCAGTTCTTC. Residues: CASSLSPVDRGGEQFF.

CDR3 DNA: TGTGCCGGATGGGGAGCGGTCGGCGAGCAGTACTTC. Encoded protein: CAGWGAVGEQYF. The chain couples TRBV30 to TRBJ2-7; D possibly corresponds to TRBD2 (5 bases). The CDR3 loop spans 12 amino acids. Germline V lookup: CDR1 GTSNPN, CDR2 SVGIG (reference sequence). The ends were cut back, 8 bases at V and 6 bases at J, with 17 bases in the middle.

The chain employs TRBV4-2 and TRBJ1-5, with TRBD1 identical over 9 bases. Germline V gene sequence: CDR1 LGHNA, CDR2 YNFKEQ. The CDR3 length is 17 residues. V gave up 8 bases and J gave up 1 base; unmatched junction bases: 12. For the CDR3, the DNA is TGTGCCAGCGGACCCCAGACAGGGGGTTACAGCAATCAGCCCCAGCATTTT. Its protein is CASGPQTGGYSNQPQHF.

DNA for the CDR3: TGTGCCAGTAGTACCGGAACGGGTGAGCTAGCGGTAATCCAAGAGACCCAGTACTTC. Its translation: CASSTGTGELAVIQETQYF. The chain employs TRBV19 and TRBJ2-5; 7 positions agree with TRBD2. The CDR3 contains 19 residues. Trimming at V came to 4 bases and at J to 1 base, leaving 18 bases not matched to a gene. From germline, CDR1 is LNHDA and CDR2 SQIVND (reference sequence).

The table lists this clone with a few counts. One junction end does not reproduce the germline sequence, and a read error may be involved. The chain joins TRBV6-5 to TRBJ2-1; 16 bases match TRBD2. Germline values: CDR1 MNHEY, CDR2 SVGAGI. The CDR3 is made up of 14 amino acids. CDR3 coding DNA: TGTGCCAGCAGTCTGGGACTAGCGGGAGGGCCGGTGATCTTC. It codes for CASSLGLAGGPVIF.

The genes are TRBV6-6 and TRBJ1-5, with TRBD1 matching 8 bases. With V trimmed by 2 bases and J by 0 bases, 3 bases remained unmatched. This CDR3 spans 16 amino acids. The germline gives CDR1 MNHNY, CDR2 SVGAGI (reference sequence). The CDR3 DNA reads TGTGCCAGCAGTTACGGACAGGGCACTAGCAATCAGCCCCAGCATTTT. This sequence encodes CASSYGQGTSNQPQHF.

The rearrangement joins TRBV6-1 to TRBJ2-5; D remains unclear. The CDR3 totals 13 residues. The V gene lost 3 bases and the J gene lost 1 base, with 6 bases spanning the gap. Germline V CDR1 and CDR2: MNHNS, SASEGT. DNA for the CDR3: TGTGCCAGCAGTGACCCATCCCAAGAGACCCAGTACTTC. This sequence encodes CASSDPSQETQYF.

For the CDR3, the DNA is TGTGCCAGCAAGGTCCAGGGGGCGGGCTACGAGCAGTACTTC. Translated, it gives CASKVQGAGYEQYF. This sequence joins TRBV2 and TRBJ2-7; the match to TRBD1 covers 8 bases. In germline, CDR1 is SNHLY, CDR2 FYNNEI. V lost 7 bases to trimming and J lost 3 bases; unmatched junction nucleotides: 8. The CDR3 is made up of 14 amino acids.

This chain connects TRBV4-1 to TRBJ2-7; 8 positions agree with TRBD1. Germline values: CDR1 MGHRA, CDR2 YSYEKL. Losses at the gene ends were 2 bases for V and 5 bases for J; bases not matched to a gene: 11. This CDR3 has 16 residues. The DNA for the CDR3 is TGCGCCAGCAGCCAACCCGACAGGGGTACTGTGGACGAGCAGTACTTC. It encodes CASSQPDRGTVDEQYF.

The genes are TRBV2 and TRBJ1-5; D call uncertain. Germline V gene data show CDR1 as SNHLY and CDR2 as FYNNEI. The CDR3 has 15 residues. The V gene lost 8 bases and the J gene lost 2 bases, with 16 bases spanning the gap. DNA of the CDR3: TGTGCCAGCCAGTCCGGGGTCGGTGGCAATCAGCCCCAGCATTTT. This encodes CASQSGVGGNQPQHF. Based on the CDR3 plus reference TRBV2 and TRBJ1-5, the full variable domain is EPEVTQTPSHQVTQMGQEVILRCVPISNHLYFYWYRQILGQKVEFLVSFYNNEISEKSEIFDDQFSVERPDGSNFTLKIRSTKLEDSAMYFCASQSGVGGNQPQHFGDGTRLSIL.

The J gene is TRBJ1-1, the V gene TRBV5-1, with TRBD1 as a possible D gene (6 bases). Germline values: CDR1 SGHRS, CDR2 YFSETQ. The V end was cut by 0 bases, the J end by 6 bases, with 12 bases between. The CDR3 extends over 14 amino acids. CDR3 loop: CASSLEGGPSEAFF. CDR3 DNA: TGCGCCAGCAGCTTGGAGGGGGGCCCCTCTGAAGCTTTCTTT.

CDR3 sequence reads: CASSSLSGRETQYF. The CDR3 nucleotides read TGTGCCAGCAGCTCGTTAAGTGGACGAGAGACCCAGTACTTC. This chain links TRBV7-9 with TRBJ2-5; D gene uncertain. The CDR3 covers 14 residues. Germline values: CDR1 SEHNR, CDR2 FQNEAQ (reference sequence). V was trimmed by 4 bases and J by 4 bases, leaving 13 bases between them.